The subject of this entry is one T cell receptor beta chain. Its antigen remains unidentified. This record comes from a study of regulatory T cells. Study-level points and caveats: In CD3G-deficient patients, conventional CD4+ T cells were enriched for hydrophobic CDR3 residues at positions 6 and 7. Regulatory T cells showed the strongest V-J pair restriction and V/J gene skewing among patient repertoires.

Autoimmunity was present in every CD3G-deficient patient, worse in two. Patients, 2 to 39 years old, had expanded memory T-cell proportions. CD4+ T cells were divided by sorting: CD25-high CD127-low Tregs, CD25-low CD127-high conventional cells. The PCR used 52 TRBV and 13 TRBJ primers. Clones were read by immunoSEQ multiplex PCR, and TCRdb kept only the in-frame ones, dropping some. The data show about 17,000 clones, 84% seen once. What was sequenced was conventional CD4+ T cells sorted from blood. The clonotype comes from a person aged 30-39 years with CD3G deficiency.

The CDR3: CASRKYREGTEAFF. DNA for the CDR3: TGCGCCAGCAGGAAATACAGGGAGGGCACTGAAGCTTTCTTT. This sequence joins TRBV5-1 and TRBJ1-1; maybe TRBD1 (6 bases). Trimming took off 5 bases at V and 4 bases at J, with 15 bases between the two ends. In germline, CDR1 is SGHRS, CDR2 YFSETQ. CDR3 size: 14 residues.